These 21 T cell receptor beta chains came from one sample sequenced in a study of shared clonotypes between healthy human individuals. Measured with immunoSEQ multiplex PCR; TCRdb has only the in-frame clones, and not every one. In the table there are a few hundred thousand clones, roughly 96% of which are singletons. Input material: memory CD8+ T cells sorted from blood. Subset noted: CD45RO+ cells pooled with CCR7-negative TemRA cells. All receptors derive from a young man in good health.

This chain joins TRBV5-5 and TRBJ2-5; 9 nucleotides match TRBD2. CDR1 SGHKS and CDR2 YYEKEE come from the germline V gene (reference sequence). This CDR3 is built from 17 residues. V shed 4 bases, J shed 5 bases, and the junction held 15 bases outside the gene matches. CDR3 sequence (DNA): TGTGCCAGCAGCCCTGATCACCGAGCGGGGGGAGGTGAGACCCAGTACTTC. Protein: CASSPDHRAGGGETQYF.

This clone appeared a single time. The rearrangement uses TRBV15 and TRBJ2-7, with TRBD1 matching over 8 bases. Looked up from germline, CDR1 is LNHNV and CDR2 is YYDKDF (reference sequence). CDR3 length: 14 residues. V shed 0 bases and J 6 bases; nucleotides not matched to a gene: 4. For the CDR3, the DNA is TGTGCCACCAGCAGAGAGTCAGGGGGCTTCGAGCAGTACTTC. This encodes CATSRESGGFEQYF.

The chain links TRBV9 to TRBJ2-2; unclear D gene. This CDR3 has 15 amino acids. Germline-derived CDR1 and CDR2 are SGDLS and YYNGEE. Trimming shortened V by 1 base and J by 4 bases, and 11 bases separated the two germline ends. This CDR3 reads CASSVYGSITGELFF. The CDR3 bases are TGTGCCAGCAGCGTATACGGTTCAATCACCGGGGAGCTGTTTTTT. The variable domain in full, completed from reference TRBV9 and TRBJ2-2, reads DSGVTQTPKHLITATGQRVTLRCSPRSGDLSVYWYQQSLDQGLQFLIQYYNGEERAKGNILERFSAQQFPDLHSELNLSSLELGDSALYFCASSVYGSITGELFFGEGSRLTVL.

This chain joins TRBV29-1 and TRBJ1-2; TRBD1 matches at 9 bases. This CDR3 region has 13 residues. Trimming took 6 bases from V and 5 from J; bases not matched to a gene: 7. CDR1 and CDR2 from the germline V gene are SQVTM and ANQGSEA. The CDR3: CSVQVTGGYGYTF. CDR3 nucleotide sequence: TGCAGCGTCCAAGTGACAGGGGGATATGGCTACACCTTC.

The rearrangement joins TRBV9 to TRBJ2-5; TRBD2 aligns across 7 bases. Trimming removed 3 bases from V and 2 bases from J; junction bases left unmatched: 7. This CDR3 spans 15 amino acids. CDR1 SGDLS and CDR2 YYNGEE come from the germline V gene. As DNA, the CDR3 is TGTGCCAGCAGCGGGTCGGCGGGGGTTCAAGAGACCCAGTACTTC. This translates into CASSGSAGVQETQYF.

CDR3 DNA sequence: TGTGCCAGCAGCCCCCACAACGCAATCCAGGGTATCACTGAAGCTTTCTTT. Residues: CASSPHNAIQGITEAFF. The rearrangement links TRBV13 to TRBJ1-1; TRBD1 might be the D (5 bases). The V end lost 5 bases, the J end lost 4 bases, and 23 bases lay between the germline ends. Per germline, CDR1 PRHDT and CDR2 FYEKMQ (reference sequence). The CDR3 loop spans 17 amino acids.

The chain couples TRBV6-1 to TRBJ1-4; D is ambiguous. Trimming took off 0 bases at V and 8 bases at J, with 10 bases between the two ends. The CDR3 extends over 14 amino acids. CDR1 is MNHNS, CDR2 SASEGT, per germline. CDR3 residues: CASSEAAGWEKLFF. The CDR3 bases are TGTGCCAGCAGTGAAGCCGCAGGTTGGGAAAAACTGTTTTTT.

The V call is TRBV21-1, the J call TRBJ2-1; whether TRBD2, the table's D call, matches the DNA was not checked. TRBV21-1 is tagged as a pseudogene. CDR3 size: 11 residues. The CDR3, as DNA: TGTGCCAGCAGCGCCTCGGATGAGCAGTTCTTC. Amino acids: CASSASDEQFF.

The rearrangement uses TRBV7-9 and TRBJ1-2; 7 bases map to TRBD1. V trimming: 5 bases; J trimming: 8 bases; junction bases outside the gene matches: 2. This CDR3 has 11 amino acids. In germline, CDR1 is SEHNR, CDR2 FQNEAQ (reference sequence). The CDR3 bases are TGTGCCAGCAGCGCGGACAGGGGCTACACCTTC. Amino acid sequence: CASSADRGYTF.

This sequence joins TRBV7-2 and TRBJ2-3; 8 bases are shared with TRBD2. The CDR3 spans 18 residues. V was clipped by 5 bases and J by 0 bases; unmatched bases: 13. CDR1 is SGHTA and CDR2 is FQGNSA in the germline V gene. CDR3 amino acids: CASSHTRTSGRSTDTQYF. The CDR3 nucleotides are TGTGCCAGCAGCCACACTCGAACTAGCGGCCGAAGCACAGATACGCAGTATTTT.

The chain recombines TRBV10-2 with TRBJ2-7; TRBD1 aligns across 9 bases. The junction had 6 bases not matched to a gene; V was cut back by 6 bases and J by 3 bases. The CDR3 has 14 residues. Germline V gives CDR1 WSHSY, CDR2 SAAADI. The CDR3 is CASRIKGQGYEQYF. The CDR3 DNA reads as TGCGCCAGCAGAATAAAGGGACAGGGCTACGAGCAGTACTTC.

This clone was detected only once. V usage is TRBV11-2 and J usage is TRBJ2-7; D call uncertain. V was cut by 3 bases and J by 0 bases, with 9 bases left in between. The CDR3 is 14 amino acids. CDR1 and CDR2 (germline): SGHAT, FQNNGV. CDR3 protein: CASSLGAVSYEQYF. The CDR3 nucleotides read TGTGCCAGCAGCTTGGGTGCGGTCTCCTACGAGCAGTACTTC.

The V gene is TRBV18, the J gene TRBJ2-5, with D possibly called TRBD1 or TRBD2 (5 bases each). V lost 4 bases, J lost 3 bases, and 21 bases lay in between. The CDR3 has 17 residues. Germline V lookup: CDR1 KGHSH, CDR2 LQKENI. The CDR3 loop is CASSRQAGAYGKETQYF. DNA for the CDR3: TGTGCCAGCTCACGCCAAGCCGGGGCCTACGGAAAAGAGACCCAGTACTTC.

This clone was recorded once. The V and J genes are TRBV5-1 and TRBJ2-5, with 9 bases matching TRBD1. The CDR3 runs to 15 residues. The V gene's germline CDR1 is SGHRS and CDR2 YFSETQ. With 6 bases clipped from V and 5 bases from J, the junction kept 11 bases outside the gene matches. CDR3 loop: CASNLFSGTGETQYF. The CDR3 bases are TGCGCCAGCAACCTCTTTTCAGGGACAGGGGAGACCCAGTACTTC. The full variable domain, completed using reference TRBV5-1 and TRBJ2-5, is KAGVTQTPRYLIKTRGQQVTLSCSPISGHRSVSWYQQTPGQGLQFLFEYFSETQRNKGNFPGRFSGRQFSNSRSEMNVSTLELGDSALYLCASNLFSGTGETQYFGPGTRLLVL.

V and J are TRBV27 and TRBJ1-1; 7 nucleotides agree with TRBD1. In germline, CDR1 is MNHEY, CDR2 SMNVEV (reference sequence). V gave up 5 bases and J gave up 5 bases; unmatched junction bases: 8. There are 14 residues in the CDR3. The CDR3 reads CASSRDSGGTEAFF. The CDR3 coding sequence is TGTGCCAGCAGTCGGGACAGTGGAGGGACTGAAGCTTTCTTT.

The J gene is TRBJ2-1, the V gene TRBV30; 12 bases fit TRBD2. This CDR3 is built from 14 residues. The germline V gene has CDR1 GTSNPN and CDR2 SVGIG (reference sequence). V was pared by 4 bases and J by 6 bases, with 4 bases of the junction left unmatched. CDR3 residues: CAWMGLAGTNEQFF. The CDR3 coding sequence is TGTGCCTGGATGGGACTAGCGGGTACCAATGAGCAGTTCTTC.

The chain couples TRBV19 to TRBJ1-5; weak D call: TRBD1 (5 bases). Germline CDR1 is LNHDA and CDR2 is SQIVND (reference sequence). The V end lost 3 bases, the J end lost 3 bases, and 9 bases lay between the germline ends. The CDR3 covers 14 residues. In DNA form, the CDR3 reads TGTGCCAGTAGTATTGGGGGGGACAATCAGCCCCAGCATTTT. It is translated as CASSIGGDNQPQHF.

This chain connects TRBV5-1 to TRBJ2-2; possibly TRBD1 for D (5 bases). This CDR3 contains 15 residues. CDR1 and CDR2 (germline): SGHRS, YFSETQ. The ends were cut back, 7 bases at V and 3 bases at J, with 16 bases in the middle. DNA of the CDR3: TGCGCCAGCGGGGAAATACCAGGGTACACCGGGGAGCTGTTTTTT. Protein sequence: CASGEIPGYTGELFF.

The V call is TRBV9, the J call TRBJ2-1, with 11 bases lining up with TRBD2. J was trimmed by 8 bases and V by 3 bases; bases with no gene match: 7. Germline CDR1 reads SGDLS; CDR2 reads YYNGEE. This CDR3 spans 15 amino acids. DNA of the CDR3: TGTGCCAGCAGCGCGACTAGCGGGATTGTCCATGAGCAGTTCTTC. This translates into CASSATSGIVHEQFF.

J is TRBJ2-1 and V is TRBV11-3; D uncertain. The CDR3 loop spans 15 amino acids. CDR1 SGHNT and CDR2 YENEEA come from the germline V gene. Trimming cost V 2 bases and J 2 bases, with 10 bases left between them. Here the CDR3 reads CASSLTAKAYNEQFF. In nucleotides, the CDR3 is TGTGCCAGCAGCTTAACGGCGAAGGCCTACAATGAGCAGTTCTTC.

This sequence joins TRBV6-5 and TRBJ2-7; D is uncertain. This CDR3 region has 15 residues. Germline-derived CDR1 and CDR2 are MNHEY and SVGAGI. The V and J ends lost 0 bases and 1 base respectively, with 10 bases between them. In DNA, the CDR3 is TGTGCCAGCAGTTACTCCACACAAGGGTCCTACGAGCAGTACTTC. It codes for CASSYSTQGSYEQYF.